A single sample gave rise to the 17 T cell receptor beta chains below, sequenced in a study of CD8+ T cells in alopecia areata. Extracted RNA was reverse transcribed, and the resulting cDNA served as sequencing template. Some clones are missing from TCRdb's copy, which holds only in-frame ones; the method was immunoSEQ multiplex PCR. This table holds 150,000 or so clones, approximately 65% found once. The material sequenced was CD8+ T cells sorted from blood, taken at week 0. The receptors come from a human donor with alopecia areata.

This sequence joins TRBV25-1 and TRBJ1-3; D remains unclear. Germline-derived CDR1 and CDR2 are MGHDK and SYGVNS. V lost 3 bases to trimming and J lost 0 bases, with 6 bases between them. The CDR3 totals 14 residues. CDR3 nucleotide sequence: TGTGCCAGCAGTGAGCGTGGCTCTGGAAACACCATATATTTT. It encodes CASSERGSGNTIYF.

The chain links TRBV19 to TRBJ1-6, with TRBD1 identical over 7 bases. Losses at the gene ends were 5 bases for V and 5 bases for J; bases not matched to a gene: 6. Germline CDR1 is LNHDA and CDR2 is SQIVND (reference sequence). This CDR3 is built from 15 residues. The CDR3 loop is CASSPDRVDNSPLHF. The CDR3 DNA follows: TGTGCCAGTAGTCCCGACAGGGTCGATAATTCACCCCTCCACTTT.

The chain joins TRBV30 to TRBJ1-6; 7 bases are shared with TRBD1. The CDR3 extends over 14 amino acids. Germline CDR1 is GTSNPN and CDR2 is SVGIG (reference sequence). The trim removed 4 bases at V and 7 bases at J, leaving 7 bases unmatched. The CDR3 region has the DNA TGTGCCTGGACGACAGGGAGTAGGAATTCACCCCTCCACTTT. Translation gives CAWTTGSRNSPLHF.

This clone was observed a few times. The V gene is TRBV9, the J gene TRBJ2-3; 10 bases are shared with TRBD2. The trim removed 4 bases at V and 1 base at J, leaving 6 bases unmatched. The germline V gene encodes CDR1 SGDLS and CDR2 YYNGEE. The CDR3 loop spans 16 amino acids. The CDR3 is CASSRPLAGGTDTQYF. Here the CDR3 DNA reads TGTGCCAGCAGCAGACCCCTAGCGGGGGGCACAGATACGCAGTATTTT.

The V gene is TRBV29-1, the J gene TRBJ2-2; 10 nucleotides line up with TRBD2. V lost 7 bases, J lost 4 bases, and 3 bases stayed unmatched. The CDR3 loop spans 13 amino acids. Germline CDR1 and CDR2: SQVTM and ANQGSEA. This CDR3 reads CSGSGGATGELFF. As DNA, the CDR3 is TGCAGCGGAAGCGGGGGGGCCACCGGGGAGCTGTTTTTT.

The V call is TRBV25-1, the J call TRBJ2-3; 7 nucleotides align to TRBD2. Germline CDR1 reads MGHDK; CDR2 reads SYGVNS. The trim removed 8 bases at V and 3 bases at J, leaving 5 bases unmatched. This CDR3 is built from 13 residues. The CDR3 region is CASARTSTDTQYF. CDR3 coding DNA: TGTGCCAGCGCAAGGACTAGTACAGATACGCAGTATTTT.

The V and J genes are TRBV30 and TRBJ2-3, with D tentatively TRBD1 or TRBD2 (6 bases each). Trimming stripped 2 bases from V and 3 bases from J, with 15 bases between. The CDR3 loop spans 15 amino acids. Germline-derived CDR1 and CDR2 are GTSNPN and SVGIG (reference sequence). The CDR3 loop reads CAWSLEGGRTDTQYF. The CDR3 bases are TGTGCCTGGAGTTTGGAGGGGGGTAGGACAGATACGCAGTATTTT.

The genes are TRBV6-5 and TRBJ1-2; 8 positions agree with TRBD1. The length of the CDR3 is 14 residues. CDR1 and CDR2 (germline): MNHEY, SVGAGI. V lost 6 bases and J lost 8; bases outside the gene matches: 11. CDR3 loop: CASRQGTGLLGYTF. DNA of the CDR3: TGTGCCAGCAGACAAGGGACAGGACTACTGGGCTACACCTTC.

The chain recombines TRBV27 with TRBJ2-2; 10 nucleotides match TRBD1. V trimming: 2 bases; J trimming: 4 bases; junction bases outside the gene matches: 1. Germline values: CDR1 MNHEY, CDR2 SMNVEV (reference sequence). The CDR3 contains 15 residues. CDR3 in amino acids: CASSLRDRGTGELFF. CDR3 in DNA: TGTGCCAGCAGTTTACGGGACAGGGGCACCGGGGAGCTGTTTTTT.

This rearrangement joins TRBV12-5 to TRBJ2-1; D not certain. The CDR3 covers 13 residues. V lost 2 bases and J 5 bases, leaving 7 bases between the germline ends. CDR1 is LGHNT, CDR2 FRNRAP, per germline. CDR3 sequence (DNA): TGTGCTAGTGGTTTGAGATACAACAATGAGCAGTTCTTC. It is translated as CASGLRYNNEQFF. Together with reference TRBV12-5 and TRBJ2-1, the CDR3 gives the full variable domain: DARVTQTPRHKVTEMGQEVTMRCQPILGHNTVFWYRQTMMQGLELLAYFRNRAPLDDSGMPKDRFSAEMPDATLATLKIQPSEPRDSAVYFCASGLRYNNEQFFGPGTRLTVL.

This clone was counted only a few times. This rearrangement joins TRBV4-2 to TRBJ1-1; D ambiguous. CDR3 length: 14 amino acids. CDR1 is LGHNA, CDR2 YNFKEQ, per germline. Trimming took 0 bases from V and 1 from J, leaving 6 bases between them. CDR3 nucleotides: TGTGCCAGCAGCCAAGAAATGGGGAACACTGAAGCTTTCTTT. Protein product: CASSQEMGNTEAFF.

This clone was picked up a small number of times. This chain joins TRBV27 and TRBJ2-2, with D hard to call. The germline V gene has CDR1 MNHEY and CDR2 SMNVEV (reference sequence). The V end was cut by 0 bases, the J end by 5 bases, with 4 bases between. This CDR3 has 13 amino acids. This CDR3 reads CASSLSGTGELFF. As DNA, the CDR3 is TGTGCCAGCAGTTTATCAGGAACCGGGGAGCTGTTTTTT.

V usage is TRBV6-6 and J usage is TRBJ2-7, with D possibly TRBD2 on 6 matching bases. V was shortened by 4 bases and J by 6 bases, with 7 bases between the two germline ends. CDR3 length: 11 amino acids. Germline V lookup: CDR1 MNHNY, CDR2 SVGAGI (reference sequence). This chain's CDR3 is CASSWGGEQYF. The CDR3 DNA sequence: TGTGCCAGCAGTTGGGGAGGCGAGCAGTACTTC.

This chain links TRBV2 with TRBJ2-7; no clear D gene. The CDR3 runs 15 residues. Germline values: CDR1 SNHLY, CDR2 FYNNEI. Trimming removed 6 bases from V and 0 bases from J, with 15 bases in between. The CDR3 DNA sequence: TGTGCCAGCAGGGCAGGCCAGAAGACCTCCTACGAGCAGTACTTC. This gives the protein CASRAGQKTSYEQYF.

This clone was counted only a few times. The V gene is TRBV7-6, the J gene TRBJ2-5; unclear D gene. Germline V gene sequence: CDR1 SGHVS, CDR2 FNYEAQ. The CDR3 is 14 residues long. V shed 1 base and J shed 2 bases, with 8 bases lying between them. The CDR3 nucleotides are TGTGCCAGCAGCTTAGGCGGCGGACAAGAGACCCAGTACTTC. Translating gives CASSLGGGQETQYF.

Comment on this clone: A junction end diverges from the germline sequence, so it may reflect a read error. V is TRBV11-2 and J is TRBJ1-2; unclear D gene. The CDR3 is 15 amino acids. The germline V gene has CDR1 SGHAT and CDR2 FQNNGV. The chain's CDR3 is CASSVETANRDGYTF. In DNA, the CDR3 is TGTGCCAGCAGCGTAGAAACGGCCAACAGAGATGGCTACACCTTC. Based on the CDR3 plus reference TRBV11-2 and TRBJ1-2, the full variable domain is EAGVAQSPRYKIIEKRQSVAFWCNPISGHATLYWYQQILGQGPKLLIQFQNNGVVDDSQLPKDRFSAERLKGVDSTLKIQPAKLEDSAVYLCASSVETANRDGYTFGSGTRLTVV.

J is TRBJ2-7 and V is TRBV7-6; TRBD2 is a possible D gene (7 bases). V gave up 1 base and J gave up 4 bases, with 11 bases separating them. This CDR3 region has 14 residues. Germline V CDR1 and CDR2: SGHVS, FNYEAQ. DNA of the CDR3: TGTGCCAGCAGCTTAGGCGCGGGGGCGTACGAGCAGTACTTC. This sequence encodes CASSLGAGAYEQYF. The whole variable domain, remainder taken from reference TRBV7-6 and TRBJ2-7, is GAGVSQSPRYKVTKRGQDVALRCDPISGHVSLYWYRQALGQGPEFLTYFNYEAQQDKSGLPNDRFSAERPEGSISTLTIQRTEQRDSAMYRCASSLGAGAYEQYFGPGTRLTVT.